One T cell receptor beta chain is described in this entry. TCRdb's table, derived via immunoSEQ multiplex PCR, lists solely in-frame clones and lacks some. This table has 150,000 to 200,000 clones, around nine tenths appearing once. These data come from a study of blood T cell repertoires in COVID-19. Germline CDR1 reads LNHDA; CDR2 reads SQIVND (reference sequence). The CDR3 contains 15 residues. V lost 4 bases and J 7 bases, leaving 17 bases between the germline ends. The genes are TRBV19 and TRBJ1-5, with a weak D call TRBD1 (6 bases). The sequence came from a human donor in a cohort sampled during active COVID-19. The specimen sequenced was peripheral blood. CDR3: CASSTWDIPGQPQHF. Written as DNA, the CDR3 is TGTGCCAGTAGTACCTGGGACATTCCAGGGCAGCCCCAGCATTTT.